Shown below are 27 T cell receptor beta chains from a single sample sequenced in a study of CD8+ T cells in alopecia areata. Following extraction, RNA underwent reverse transcription to cDNA, which served as the sequencing template. Repertoires were generated with immunoSEQ multiplex PCR, while TCRdb's copy carries only in-frame clones and drops some. This sample carries 200,000 to 250,000 clones, about 64% of them seen once, and the ten largest clones take around 4.2%. The treatment was: oral pan-JAK inhibitor, 5-10 mg twice daily. Here the sequenced sample was CD4+ T cells sorted from blood, taken at week 4, from a patient treated with tofacitinib. The origin of the receptors is a human donor with alopecia areata.

The rearrangement joins TRBV4-2 to TRBJ2-2; TRBD2 matches 9 bases. Germline loops: CDR1 LGHNA, CDR2 YNFKEQ. This CDR3 has 17 amino acids. V shed 1 base, J shed 7 bases, and the junction held 10 bases outside the gene matches. CDR3 nucleotide sequence: TGTGCCAGCAGCCAAGGCTTACCCCCTAGCGGGGTCGGGGAGCTGTTTTTT. Protein: CASSQGLPPSGVGELFF.

The rearrangement uses TRBV18 and TRBJ2-1; 11 nucleotides align to TRBD2. Germline assignment: CDR1 KGHSH and CDR2 LQKENI. The CDR3 covers 19 residues. J gave up 0 bases and V 1 base, and 8 bases lay outside the gene matches. CDR3 sequence: CASSPRPSGGSSSYNEQFF. The CDR3 nucleotides are TGTGCCAGCTCACCACGACCTAGCGGGGGGTCAAGCTCCTACAATGAGCAGTTCTTC.

The chain links TRBV4-1 to TRBJ2-5; 10 nucleotides align to TRBD2. Trimming at V came to 4 bases and at J to 1 base, leaving 3 bases not matched to a gene. The CDR3 runs to 15 residues. The germline V gene encodes CDR1 MGHRA and CDR2 YSYEKL. The CDR3 sequence: CASSLRTSGQETQYF. CDR3 DNA sequence: TGCGCCAGCAGCCTGAGGACTAGCGGCCAAGAGACCCAGTACTTC.

This chain joins TRBV2 and TRBJ2-3; D ambiguous. Germline V gene sequence: CDR1 SNHLY, CDR2 FYNNEI. Trimming took off 7 bases at V and 2 bases at J, with 10 bases between the two ends. CDR3 size: 13 residues. The CDR3 here is CASKIWATDTQYF. Written as DNA, the CDR3 is TGTGCCAGCAAGATTTGGGCCACAGATACGCAGTATTTT.

The J gene is TRBJ2-7, the V gene TRBV25-1; no clear D. Germline CDR1 reads MGHDK; CDR2 reads SYGVNS. V lost 0 bases and J 2 bases, leaving 11 bases between the germline ends. This CDR3 is built from 15 residues. The CDR3 DNA reads TGTGCCAGCAGTGAATATAGGGCCGGAACCTACGAGCAGTACTTC. Its translation is CASSEYRAGTYEQYF.

V usage is TRBV30 and J usage is TRBJ1-3, with TRBD1 as a possible D gene (6 bases). CDR1 and CDR2 from the germline V gene are GTSNPN and SVGIG (reference sequence). The CDR3 extends over 14 amino acids. Deletions cut 0 bases from V and 3 bases from J, with 9 bases between. This CDR3 reads CAWSVGAVGNTIYF. The CDR3, as DNA: TGTGCCTGGAGTGTGGGGGCGGTTGGAAACACCATATATTTT.

This clone was seen only a few times. The chain recombines TRBV5-1 with TRBJ2-3, with 10 nucleotides matching TRBD1. Germline CDR1 SGHRS, CDR2 YFSETQ. The CDR3 has 14 amino acids. With V trimmed by 4 bases and J by 6 bases, 5 bases remained unmatched. The CDR3 DNA sequence: TGCGCCAGCAGCGTGGCGGGACAGGGGGATACGCAGTATTTT. Encoded protein: CASSVAGQGDTQYF.

J is TRBJ1-4 and V is TRBV4-3; D is uncertain. The CDR3 contains 15 residues. Germline CDR1 is LGHNA and CDR2 is YSLEER. V lost 0 bases, J lost 7 bases, and 12 bases lay in between. The CDR3 sequence is CASSQDIRASEKLFF. In DNA, the CDR3 is TGCGCCAGCAGCCAAGATATTAGGGCAAGTGAAAAACTGTTTTTT.

The chain links TRBV5-6 to TRBJ2-5; possibly TRBD2 for D (5 bases). The CDR3 spans 14 residues. Germline loops: CDR1 SGHDT, CDR2 YYEEEE. V dropped 4 bases and J dropped 4 bases, with 14 bases sitting between them. The CDR3 DNA reads TGTGCCAGCAGCCCGGACGGGATTGGAGAGACCCAGTACTTC. It is translated as CASSPDGIGETQYF.

In its sample, this clone was seen a few times. This chain connects TRBV6-5 to TRBJ2-7, with unresolved D. The CDR3 has 12 residues. CDR1 is MNHEY and CDR2 is SVGAGI in the germline V gene. Trimming cost V 7 bases and J 0 bases, with 7 bases left between them. Here the CDR3 reads CASMEYSYEQYF. The CDR3 DNA sequence: TGTGCCAGCATGGAATACTCCTACGAGCAGTACTTC.

This clone was detected only once. The rearrangement links TRBV18 to TRBJ1-1; D remains ambiguous. Germline loops: CDR1 KGHSH, CDR2 LQKENI. The CDR3 spans 14 residues. With 3 bases removed from V and 4 bases from J, the gap between germline ends came to 12 bases. The CDR3 reads CASSPNSQSTEAFF. DNA of the CDR3: TGTGCCAGCTCACCCAATTCCCAGTCCACTGAAGCTTTCTTT.

The rearrangement uses TRBV6-1 and TRBJ1-6; TRBD1 matches at 8 bases. CDR3 length: 15 residues. Germline V gene sequence: CDR1 MNHNS, CDR2 SASEGT. J gave up 5 bases and V 2 bases, and 2 bases lay outside the gene matches. The CDR3 loop is CASSEQDRDNSPLHF. The CDR3 coding sequence is TGTGCCAGCAGTGAACAGGACAGGGATAATTCACCCCTCCACTTT.

The chain combines TRBV27 with TRBJ1-5, with D possibly matching TRBD1 (5 bases). The CDR3 contains 14 residues. Germline V CDR1 and CDR2: MNHEY, SMNVEV (reference sequence). CDR3 loop: CCQARTKGNQPQHF. CDR3 bases: TGTTGCCAGGCGCGGACAAAGGGCAATCAGCCCCAGCATTTT.

This clone was picked up a small number of times. This chain's CDR3 is CASGPRQPYGYTF. The CDR3, as DNA: TGTGCCAGCGGCCCCCGACAGCCCTATGGCTACACCTTC. This chain connects TRBV14 to TRBJ1-2, with a tentative D call TRBD1 (5 bases). This CDR3 comprises 13 residues. Deletions cut 8 bases from V and 4 bases from J, with 14 bases between. Germline values: CDR1 SGHDN, CDR2 FVKESK.

The count of this clone is one. This chain connects TRBV4-1 to TRBJ1-2; D is possibly TRBD1 (5 bases). V was shortened by 0 bases and J by 8 bases, with 16 bases between the two germline ends. CDR1 MGHRA and CDR2 YSYEKL come from the germline V gene. This CDR3 has 15 residues. The CDR3 DNA is TGCGCCAGCAGCCAAGATCGGAATTTGCAGGGCGGCTACACCTTC. Protein product: CASSQDRNLQGGYTF.

This clone was observed a handful of times. The chain links TRBV5-6 to TRBJ1-4, with D uncertain. Germline V CDR1 and CDR2: SGHDT, YYEEEE. This CDR3 has 12 amino acids. V lost 0 bases, J lost 10 bases, and 7 bases lay in between. The CDR3 loop reads CASSLGVGKLFF. DNA of the CDR3: TGTGCCAGCAGCTTGGGGGTCGGAAAACTGTTTTTT.

The chain combines TRBV27 with TRBJ1-2, with a possible D match to TRBD1 (5 bases). Germline assignment: CDR1 MNHEY and CDR2 SMNVEV (reference sequence). Trimming took off 6 bases at V and 4 bases at J, with 12 bases between the two ends. The CDR3 runs to 13 residues. The CDR3 sequence is CASSLSGVYGYTF. CDR3 sequence (DNA): TGTGCCAGCAGCCTATCGGGGGTCTATGGCTACACCTTC.

The rearrangement links TRBV5-1 to TRBJ1-1; possible D gene TRBD1, 5 bases. The CDR3 has 15 amino acids. CDR1 SGHRS and CDR2 YFSETQ come from the germline V gene. Trimming stripped 4 bases from V and 2 bases from J, with 15 bases between. CDR3: CASSRQAGVNTEAFF. CDR3 bases: TGCGCCAGCAGCCGGCAGGCGGGGGTCAACACTGAAGCTTTCTTT.

Remarks on this clone: Other DNA sequences from this sample encode an identical CDR3 as well. The V gene is TRBV30, the J gene TRBJ1-5; a possible D gene is TRBD1 (5 bases). The V end lost 1 base, the J end lost 7 bases, and 8 bases lay between the germline ends. The germline V gene has CDR1 GTSNPN and CDR2 SVGIG (reference sequence). This CDR3 has 12 amino acids. CDR3 loop: CAWSARGQPQHF. In DNA, the CDR3 is TGTGCCTGGAGTGCCCGGGGCCAGCCCCAGCATTTT.

V gene TRBV5-1 combines with J gene TRBJ2-1, with a weak D call TRBD2 (6 bases). V lost 4 bases and J lost 7, with 12 bases in between. CDR3 length: 13 amino acids. CDR1 is SGHRS, CDR2 YFSETQ, per germline. CDR3 loop: CASSGTRENEQFF. CDR3 nucleotide sequence: TGCGCCAGCAGCGGAACACGGGAGAATGAGCAGTTCTTC. The full variable domain, its missing parts supplied by reference TRBV5-1 and TRBJ2-1, is KAGVTQTPRYLIKTRGQQVTLSCSPISGHRSVSWYQQTPGQGLQFLFEYFSETQRNKGNFPGRFSGRQFSNSRSEMNVSTLELGDSALYLCASSGTRENEQFFGPGTRLTVL.

This chain uses TRBV2 with TRBJ2-2, with 8 positions matching TRBD1. CDR3 length equals 13 residues. Germline loops: CDR1 SNHLY, CDR2 FYNNEI. V lost 7 bases, J lost 8 bases, and 6 bases stayed unmatched. This CDR3 is CASTLGQGGELFF. The CDR3 bases are TGTGCCAGCACCCTAGGACAGGGAGGGGAGCTGTTTTTT. The full variable domain, rest sourced from reference TRBV2 and TRBJ2-2, is EPEVTQTPSHQVTQMGQEVILRCVPISNHLYFYWYRQILGQKVEFLVSFYNNEISEKSEIFDDQFSVERPDGSNFTLKIRSTKLEDSAMYFCASTLGQGGELFFGEGSRLTVL.

V usage is TRBV29-1 and J usage is TRBJ1-2; D not certain. Between the trimmed V and J ends, which lost 3 bases and 2 bases, there was a span of 4 bases. The CDR3 length is 11 residues. The germline gives CDR1 SQVTM, CDR2 ANQGSEA. CDR3 sequence reads: CSVDKNYGYTF. CDR3 nucleotides: TGCAGCGTTGATAAGAACTATGGCTACACCTTC.

This clone occurred a few times. The chain joins TRBV29-1 to TRBJ2-3, with a tentative D call TRBD2 (5 bases). This CDR3 has 12 amino acids. Per germline, CDR1 SQVTM and CDR2 ANQGSEA. Trimming stripped 7 bases from V and 4 bases from J, with 12 bases between. CDR3 DNA sequence: TGCAGCGGGACCCCCGGGGCAGATACGCAGTATTTT. Its protein product is CSGTPGADTQYF.

V and J are TRBV25-1 and TRBJ2-2; 12 bases align to TRBD2. Germline loops: CDR1 MGHDK, CDR2 SYGVNS. The CDR3 contains 15 residues. The V and J ends lost 3 bases and 12 bases, in that order; junction bases with no gene match: 8. As DNA, the CDR3 is TGTGCCAGCAGTGATTCATCTAGCGGGGGGGAGAAGCTGTTTTTT. Translating it yields CASSDSSSGGEKLFF. Complete variable domain (other parts from reference TRBV25-1 and TRBJ2-2): EADIYQTPRYLVIGTGKKITLECSQTMGHDKMYWYQQDPGMELHLIHYSYGVNSTEKGDLSSESTVSRIRTEHFPLTLESARPSHTSQYLCASSDSSSGGEKLFFGEGSRLTVL.

This chain uses TRBV11-1 with TRBJ2-4; the D gene is possibly TRBD2 (5 bases). Trimming stripped 5 bases from V and 1 base from J, with 15 bases between. The CDR3 extends over 16 amino acids. From germline, CDR1 is SGHAT and CDR2 FQDESV (reference sequence). The CDR3 nucleotides read TGTGCCAGCAGCCCCCCGAAGACGGGGGCCAAAAACATTCAGTACTTC. This sequence encodes CASSPPKTGAKNIQYF.

The CDR3, as DNA: TGTGCCAGCAGCTTAGGTGCGATCCCCCATCAAGAGACCCAGTACTTC. This gives the protein CASSLGAIPHQETQYF. The V call is TRBV7-2, the J call TRBJ2-5; D uncertain. The CDR3 has 16 amino acids. The V end lost 1 base, the J end lost 2 bases, and 14 bases lay between the germline ends. Germline values: CDR1 SGHTA, CDR2 FQGNSA.

This clone was detected only a few times. The chain carries TRBV19 and TRBJ2-1; 8 positions agree with TRBD2. Germline trimming cut 7 bases from V and 6 bases from J; bases unmatched to any gene: 17. The CDR3 has 17 residues. Germline V gene lookup returns CDR1 LNHDA and CDR2 SQIVND (reference sequence). This CDR3 reads CASISGGGGSGTNEQFF. Here the CDR3 DNA reads TGTGCCAGTATTAGTGGGGGAGGTGGTAGCGGGACCAATGAGCAGTTCTTC.